These T cell receptor beta chains were read from a single sample in a study of blood T cell repertoires in COVID-19. TCRdb keeps only in-frame clones here, not all; method: immunoSEQ multiplex PCR. Of 200,000 to 250,000 clones in the sample, 87% were seen once. The sample consisted of PBMCs or T cells enriched from blood (not recorded which). The receptors come from a man aged 30 to 45 who had recovered from COVID-19. Both conserved end residues are part of each CDR3. The order of the fields is J gene, clone size, V gene, D gene, CDR3 DNA, CDR3 protein. The D gene is left open where the match is weak. Size is stated for part of the rows, as once, few or many counts, or as a class when the clone is expanded.

J gene: TRBJ1-5; clone size: .; V gene: TRBV7-9; D gene: TRBD1; CDR3 DNA: TGTGCCAGCAGCTCAGGGGGCGCGGGAAGCAATCAGCCCCAGCATTTT; CDR3 protein: CASSSGGAGSNQPQHF
J gene: TRBJ1-1; clone size: .; V gene: TRBV7-9; D gene: TRBD1; CDR3 DNA: TGTGCCAGCAGCTCAAATCGACAGGGTGAAGCTTTCTTT; CDR3 protein: CASSSNRQGEAFF
J gene: TRBJ1-2; clone size: .; V gene: TRBV6-1; D gene: .; CDR3 DNA: TGTGCCAGCAGTGAAGGGAGCTCGCCCTTCTATGGCTACACCTTC; CDR3 protein: CASSEGSSPFYGYTF
J gene: TRBJ2-1; clone size: .; V gene: TRBV29-1; D gene: TRBD2; CDR3 DNA: TGCAGCGTTAAGCGGGATTACTCCCTAATTGGGTCCTACAATGAGCAGTTCTTC; CDR3 protein: CSVKRDYSLIGSYNEQFF
J gene: TRBJ1-1; clone size: .; V gene: TRBV7-6; D gene: .; CDR3 DNA: TGTGCCAGCAGCTTAGTATCGGCTTTCTTT; CDR3 protein: CASSLVSAFF
J gene: TRBJ2-5; clone size: .; V gene: TRBV6-6; D gene: .; CDR3 DNA: TGTGCCAGCAGTCTTCGGGGGTTTGGGACAGCTCAAGAGACCCAGTACTTC; CDR3 protein: CASSLRGFGTAQETQYF
J gene: TRBJ1-2; clone size: .; V gene: TRBV4-1; D gene: .; CDR3 DNA: TGCGCCAGCAGCCAAGCGGACTATGGCTACACCTTC; CDR3 protein: CASSQADYGYTF
J gene: TRBJ2-7; clone size: .; V gene: TRBV7-6; D gene: TRBD2; CDR3 DNA: TGTGCCAGCAGCTTAGGAGTCCGCGGGGGGCATCATTACGAGCAGTACTTC; CDR3 protein: CASSLGVRGGHHYEQYF
J gene: TRBJ2-7; clone size: .; V gene: TRBV10-3; D gene: .; CDR3 DNA: TGTGCCATCCGTCTAGCCGCGGGCGAGCAGTACTTC; CDR3 protein: CAIRLAAGEQYF
J gene: TRBJ1-2; clone size: once; V gene: TRBV11-2; D gene: .; CDR3 DNA: TGTGCCAGCAGCTTATTGAGCCCCAACTATGGCTACACCTTC; CDR3 protein: CASSLLSPNYGYTF
J gene: TRBJ1-2; clone size: .; V gene: TRBV6-5; D gene: .; CDR3 DNA: TGTGCCAGCAGTCGCGGACAGACGTCTAACTATGGCTACACCTTC; CDR3 protein: CASSRGQTSNYGYTF
J gene: TRBJ1-2; clone size: once; V gene: TRBV6-5; D gene: TRBD1; CDR3 DNA: TGTGCCAGCAGGGGGGACAGGGGGCAAGACTATGGCTACACCTTC; CDR3 protein: CASRGDRGQDYGYTF
J gene: TRBJ2-7; clone size: .; V gene: TRBV5-1; D gene: .; CDR3 DNA: TGCGCCAGCAGCTCCTCAGTTTACGAGCAGTACTTC; CDR3 protein: CASSSSVYEQYF
J gene: TRBJ2-1; clone size: .; V gene: TRBV4-1; D gene: TRBD1; CDR3 DNA: TGCGCCAGCAGCCGCAAAGGGACAGGGGACAATGAGCAGTTCTTC; CDR3 protein: CASSRKGTGDNEQFF
J gene: TRBJ1-1; clone size: .; V gene: TRBV18; D gene: .; CDR3 DNA: TGTGCCAGCTCACCAAGGGAGCACACTGAAGCTTTCTTT; CDR3 protein: CASSPREHTEAFF
J gene: TRBJ1-2; clone size: .; V gene: TRBV6-5; D gene: .; CDR3 DNA: TGTGCCAGCACCGAACAGCCCGGGGGGGACTATGGCTACACCTTC; CDR3 protein: CASTEQPGGDYGYTF
J gene: TRBJ2-4; clone size: .; V gene: TRBV10-1; D gene: TRBD1; CDR3 DNA: TGCGCCAACCCGTCGACAGGGGAGGCCAAAAACATTCAGTACTTC; CDR3 protein: CANPSTGEAKNIQYF
J gene: TRBJ2-7; clone size: .; V gene: TRBV5-1; D gene: TRBD2; CDR3 DNA: TGCGCCAGCAGCTTGGATGGAGCGGGAGTCGAGCAGTACTTC; CDR3 protein: CASSLDGAGVEQYF
J gene: TRBJ2-3; clone size: .; V gene: TRBV11-3; D gene: TRBD2; CDR3 DNA: TGTGCCAGCAGCTTAGGTTGGACTAGCGGGAGTCGAACAGATACGCAGTATTTT; CDR3 protein: CASSLGWTSGSRTDTQYF
J gene: TRBJ1-1; clone size: .; V gene: TRBV5-1; D gene: .; CDR3 DNA: TGCGCCAGCAGCACGGGCCGGGGAGGAAGGACTGAAGCTTTCTTT; CDR3 protein: CASSTGRGGRTEAFF
J gene: TRBJ1-4; clone size: .; V gene: TRBV20-1; D gene: .; CDR3 DNA: TGCAGTGCTAGTACGAAGCGCGGTAATGAAAAACTGTTTTTT; CDR3 protein: CSASTKRGNEKLFF
J gene: TRBJ2-3; clone size: .; V gene: TRBV5-1; D gene: .; CDR3 DNA: TGCGCCAGCAGCTTGGGCCGCGGATCCACAGATACGCAGTATTTT; CDR3 protein: CASSLGRGSTDTQYF
J gene: TRBJ1-1; clone size: .; V gene: TRBV3-1/TRBV3-2; D gene: .; CDR3 DNA: TGTGCCAGCAGCACGGGGGGGAAGAGAGCTTTCTTT; CDR3 protein: CASSTGGKRAFF
J gene: TRBJ2-7; clone size: .; V gene: TRBV18; D gene: TRBD1; CDR3 DNA: TGTGCCAGCTCATCCGGACAGGGCTACGAGCAGTACTTC; CDR3 protein: CASSSGQGYEQYF
J gene: TRBJ2-2; clone size: .; V gene: TRBV10-3; D gene: TRBD1; CDR3 DNA: TGTGCCATCCTTGCTTCCACAGGGGGCAGCACCGGGGAGCTGTTTTTT; CDR3 protein: CAILASTGGSTGELFF
J gene: TRBJ1-2; clone size: .; V gene: TRBV11-2; D gene: TRBD1; CDR3 DNA: TGTGCCAGCAGCTCCGGGACAGGGAAATATGGCTACACCTTC; CDR3 protein: CASSSGTGKYGYTF
J gene: TRBJ1-4; clone size: few; V gene: TRBV7-6; D gene: .; CDR3 DNA: TGTGCCAGCAGCTTTGGCCGCGACAGCCATGAAAAACTGTTTTTT; CDR3 protein: CASSFGRDSHEKLFF
J gene: TRBJ1-4; clone size: .; V gene: TRBV30; D gene: TRBD1; CDR3 DNA: TGTGCCTGGAGTGGGGACAGGGTTCAAGAAAAACTGTTTTTT; CDR3 protein: CAWSGDRVQEKLFF
J gene: TRBJ2-3; clone size: .; V gene: TRBV4-2; D gene: .; CDR3 DNA: TGTGCCAGCAGCCAGGACTACAGCACAGATACGCAGTATTTT; CDR3 protein: CASSQDYSTDTQYF
J gene: TRBJ2-7; clone size: .; V gene: TRBV5-1; D gene: TRBD1; CDR3 DNA: TGCGCCAGCAGCCTGGGGGACAGGGTAGGCTACGAGCAGTACTTC; CDR3 protein: CASSLGDRVGYEQYF
J gene: TRBJ2-1; clone size: .; V gene: TRBV5-1; D gene: TRBD1; CDR3 DNA: TGCGCCAGCAGCTCCGGGACAGGCATCAATGAGCAGTTCTTC; CDR3 protein: CASSSGTGINEQFF
J gene: TRBJ2-1; clone size: .; V gene: TRBV19; D gene: .; CDR3 DNA: TGTGCCAGTAGTATATCGGTCATCAGCGTCAATGAGCAGTTCTTC; CDR3 protein: CASSISVISVNEQFF
J gene: TRBJ1-4; clone size: few; V gene: TRBV19; D gene: .; CDR3 DNA: TGTGCCAGTAGTATGGGAAGGGCAGGGAAAGAAAAACTGTTTTTT; CDR3 protein: CASSMGRAGKEKLFF
J gene: TRBJ1-5; clone size: .; V gene: TRBV5-1; D gene: .; CDR3 DNA: TGCGCCAGCAGCTTGACAGGAGGCAATCAGCCCCAGCATTTT; CDR3 protein: CASSLTGGNQPQHF
J gene: TRBJ1-4; clone size: .; V gene: TRBV30; D gene: .; CDR3 DNA: TGTGCCTGGAGTTACCGGGACATTGTTGCAACTAATGAAAAACTGTTTTTT; CDR3 protein: CAWSYRDIVATNEKLFF
J gene: TRBJ2-7; clone size: .; V gene: TRBV6-5; D gene: TRBD1; CDR3 DNA: TGTGCCAGCAGTTACTCGCGGCAGGGGGCCTACGAGCAGTACTTC; CDR3 protein: CASSYSRQGAYEQYF
J gene: TRBJ1-1; clone size: .; V gene: TRBV29-1; D gene: .; CDR3 DNA: TGCAGCGCCGCCCCCACATTGAACACTGAAGCTTTCTTT; CDR3 protein: CSAAPTLNTEAFF
J gene: TRBJ1-5; clone size: few; V gene: TRBV28; D gene: .; CDR3 DNA: TGTGCCAGCAGTTTGACAGTAAGGCCCCAGCATTTT; CDR3 protein: CASSLTVRPQHF
J gene: TRBJ1-4; clone size: .; V gene: TRBV6-5; D gene: .; CDR3 DNA: TGTGCCAGCAGTTACCTGGCCCCTAATGAAAAACTGTTTTTT; CDR3 protein: CASSYLAPNEKLFF
J gene: TRBJ2-1; clone size: once; V gene: TRBV28; D gene: TRBD2; CDR3 DNA: TGTGCCAGCAGTTTATCCCAGCGGGGGAGCTATCACAATGAGCAGTTCTTC; CDR3 protein: CASSLSQRGSYHNEQFF
J gene: TRBJ2-3; clone size: .; V gene: TRBV4-2; D gene: TRBD2; CDR3 DNA: TGTGCCAGCAGCCGCGGAGGGGCCTCTAGCGGGGGGGCGAGAGATACGCAGTATTTT; CDR3 protein: CASSRGGASSGGARDTQYF
J gene: TRBJ2-7; clone size: few; V gene: TRBV28; D gene: TRBD1; CDR3 DNA: TGTGCCAGCAGTGTGAGGTATAGGGGGCTGTCCTACGAGCAGTACTTC; CDR3 protein: CASSVRYRGLSYEQYF
J gene: TRBJ2-5; clone size: .; V gene: TRBV7-2; D gene: .; CDR3 DNA: TGTGCCAGCAGCTTTGGACTCCAAGAGACCCAGTACTTC; CDR3 protein: CASSFGLQETQYF
J gene: TRBJ1-1; clone size: .; V gene: TRBV5-6; D gene: .; CDR3 DNA: TGTGCCAGCAGCTTACCAGGGATTAACACTGAAGCTTTCTTT; CDR3 protein: CASSLPGINTEAFF
J gene: TRBJ2-3; clone size: .; V gene: TRBV6-4; D gene: .; CDR3 DNA: TGTGCCAGCAGTGACTATCGTGAAGGGAGGGATACGCAGTATTTT; CDR3 protein: CASSDYREGRDTQYF
J gene: TRBJ1-2; clone size: .; V gene: TRBV20-1; D gene: .; CDR3 DNA: TGCAGTGCTAGTAATGGACAGAACTATGGCTACACCTTC; CDR3 protein: CSASNGQNYGYTF
J gene: TRBJ2-1; clone size: .; V gene: TRBV11-2; D gene: TRBD1; CDR3 DNA: TGTGCCAGCAGCTCTCGAACCGGGACAGGGGGCAATGAGCAGTTCTTC; CDR3 protein: CASSSRTGTGGNEQFF
J gene: TRBJ1-4; clone size: .; V gene: TRBV4-2; D gene: .; CDR3 DNA: TGTGCCAGCAGCCAAGACCCTACTCCCAATGAAAAACTGTTTTTT; CDR3 protein: CASSQDPTPNEKLFF
J gene: TRBJ2-7; clone size: .; V gene: TRBV9; D gene: TRBD2; CDR3 DNA: TGTGCCAGCAGCGTAGGACTAGCGGGAATCTACGAGCAGTACTTC; CDR3 protein: CASSVGLAGIYEQYF
J gene: TRBJ1-1; clone size: .; V gene: TRBV2; D gene: .; CDR3 DNA: TGTGCCAGCAGCGAAGAGCCCGGGTATGAAGCTTTCTTT; CDR3 protein: CASSEEPGYEAFF
J gene: TRBJ2-7; clone size: .; V gene: TRBV3-1/TRBV3-2; D gene: TRBD2; CDR3 DNA: TGTGCCAGCAGCCCCTTTACTAGCGGCAGCTCCTACGAGCAGTACTTC; CDR3 protein: CASSPFTSGSSYEQYF
J gene: TRBJ2-7; clone size: few; V gene: TRBV19; D gene: TRBD2; CDR3 DNA: TGTGCCAGTAGTACCCGGACTAGCGGGGTATACGAGCAGTACTTC; CDR3 protein: CASSTRTSGVYEQYF
J gene: TRBJ1-2; clone size: .; V gene: TRBV5-4; D gene: TRBD1; CDR3 DNA: TGTGCCAGCAGCTTGGGGGACAGAAACTATGGCTACACCTTC; CDR3 protein: CASSLGDRNYGYTF
J gene: TRBJ1-1; clone size: .; V gene: TRBV5-4; D gene: .; CDR3 DNA: TGTGCCAGCAGCCCAGAGACGGCGCGGGGCACTGAAGCTTTCTTT; CDR3 protein: CASSPETARGTEAFF
J gene: TRBJ2-7; clone size: once; V gene: TRBV29-1; D gene: .; CDR3 DNA: TGCAGCGGTGTGGTCAGCTACGAGCAGTACTTC; CDR3 protein: CSGVVSYEQYF